This T cell receptor (beta chain) comes out of a study of breast tumors, draining lymph nodes, adjacent tissues (dated by TCRdb to between 2015 and 2016). As for the study more broadly: The study compared TCR beta repertoires across tumor, adjacent nontumor tissue and axillary lymph nodes from breast cancer patients. In human breast cancer, the study set out to assess how tumor, surrounding tissue and draining lymph node repertoires relate to one another and whether T cells might be exchanged between them. What the authors observed across the whole study: The conclusion that tumor T cells originate in lymph nodes was framed as consistent with a hypothesis rather than directly demonstrated. Tumor T-cell repertoires showed less diversity than lymph node repertoires and more diversity than nontumor tissue repertoires, and tumor T-cell repertoires showed preferential V and J gene usage. A scenario in which most tumor T cells derive from the lymph node and then expand within tumor tissue was judged to be consistent with the data. Tumor and nontumor tissue repertoires were significantly more similar in luminal-like than in basal-like breast cancer.

TCRdb records Illumina HiSeq 2000 as the sequencer. TCR beta chain libraries were generated through multiplex PCR amplification. The amplified TCR beta chain products were analyzed by high-throughput sequencing. TCRdb redid the processing of the public reads, applying fastp at Q25 and MiXCR, and retained in-frame beta chains. CDR3 protein duplicates are merged, each entry listing the most common genes and DNA. The sample table records over 15,000 distinct CDR3 sequences; around half of these occur just once. The ten most abundant clones make up approximately 15% of the sample. The adjacent samples were made up of nontumor breast tissue around the tumor. This clonotype showed up many times. Its antigen has not been determined. Per-base quality was not reported, and no clone a single base away is much larger than it. The sequencing input was tumor-adjacent breast tissue. The receptor was derived from a female donor with breast cancer. Some clones in this sample may be carry-over from other donors' samples.

The bases read TGTGCCAGCAGCTTAGTTCGGGGAGAAGCCAAAAACATTCAGTACTTC. Translated, this is CASSLVRGEAKNIQYF. Recombination joined TRBV7-9 with TRBJ2-4; 5 matching bases give a weak D call of TRBD2. From a lookup of the germline V gene (reference sequence), CDR1 and CDR2 are SEHNR and FQNEAQ. The CDR3 runs 16 amino acids, cysteine and phenylalanine included. Only the CDR3 DNA stays, 48 bases, in frame from base 1. V gives up 1 base and J gives up 0 bases, and the segment between their germline ends measures 10 bases.